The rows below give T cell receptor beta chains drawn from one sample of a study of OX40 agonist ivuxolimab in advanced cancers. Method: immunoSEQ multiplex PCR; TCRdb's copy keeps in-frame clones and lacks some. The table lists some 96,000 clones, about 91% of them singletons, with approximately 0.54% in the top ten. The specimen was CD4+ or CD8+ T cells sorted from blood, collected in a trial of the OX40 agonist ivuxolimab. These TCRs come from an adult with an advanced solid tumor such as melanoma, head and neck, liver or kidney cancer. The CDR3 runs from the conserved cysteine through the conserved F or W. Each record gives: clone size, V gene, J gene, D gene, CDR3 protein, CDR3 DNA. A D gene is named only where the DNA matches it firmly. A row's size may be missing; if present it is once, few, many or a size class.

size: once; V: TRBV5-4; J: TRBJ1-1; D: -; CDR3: CASSPQGRTTMNTEAFF; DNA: TGTGCCAGCAGCCCACAGGGACGAACTACCATGAACACTGAAGCTTTCTTT
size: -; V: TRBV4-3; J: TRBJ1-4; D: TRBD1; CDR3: CASSLDREGKSLFF; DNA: TGCGCCAGCAGCCTAGACAGGGAAGGAAAGTCACTGTTTTTT
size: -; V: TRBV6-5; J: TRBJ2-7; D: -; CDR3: CASSPLGRAYEQYF; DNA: TGTGCCAGCAGCCCTTTGGGGCGCGCCTACGAGCAGTACTTC
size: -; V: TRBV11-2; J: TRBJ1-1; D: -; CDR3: CASSLALNTEAFF; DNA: TGTGCCAGCAGCTTAGCCCTCAACACTGAAGCTTTCTTT
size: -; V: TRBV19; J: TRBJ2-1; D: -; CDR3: CASSIAMAQGSEQFF; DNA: TGTGCCAGTAGTATAGCTATGGCGCAGGGGAGTGAGCAGTTCTTC
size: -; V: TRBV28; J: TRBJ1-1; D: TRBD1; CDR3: CASRHRGGTEAFF; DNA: TGTGCCAGCAGACACAGGGGCGGCACTGAAGCTTTCTTT
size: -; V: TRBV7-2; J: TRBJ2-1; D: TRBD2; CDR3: CASSLNSGYSYNEQFF; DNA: TGTGCCAGCAGCCTGAATAGCGGGTACTCCTACAATGAGCAGTTCTTC
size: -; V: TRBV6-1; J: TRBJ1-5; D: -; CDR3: CASSTGSPQPQHF; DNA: TGTGCCAGCAGTACAGGGTCCCCCCAGCCCCAGCATTTT
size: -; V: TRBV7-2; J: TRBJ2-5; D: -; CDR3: CASSLGDVGTQYF; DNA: TGTGCCAGCAGCTTAGGCGACGTTGGGACCCAGTACTTC
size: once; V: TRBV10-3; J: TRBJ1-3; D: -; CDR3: CAIRTRDFQNTIYF; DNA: TGTGCCATCAGAACCCGGGACTTCCAAAACACCATATATTTT
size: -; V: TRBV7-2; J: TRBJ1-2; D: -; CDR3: CASTLTRLDTGYTF; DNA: TGTGCCAGCACCCTCACCCGGTTAGACACTGGCTACACCTTC
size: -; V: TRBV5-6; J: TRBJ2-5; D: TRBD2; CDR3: CASSFRVLAEETQYF; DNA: TGTGCCAGCAGCTTCCGGGTACTAGCGGAAGAGACCCAGTACTTC
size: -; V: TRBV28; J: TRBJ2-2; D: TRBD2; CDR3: CASRTRGTSGISGELFF; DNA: TGTGCCAGCAGGACTCGGGGGACTAGCGGGATTTCTGGGGAGCTGTTTTTT
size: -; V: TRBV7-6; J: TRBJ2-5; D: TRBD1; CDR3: CASSPDRGQQTQYF; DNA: TGTGCCAGCAGCCCAGACAGGGGACAACAGACCCAGTACTTC
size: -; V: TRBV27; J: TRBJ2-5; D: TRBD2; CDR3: CASSASGRAQETQYF; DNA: TGTGCCAGCAGTGCTAGCGGGAGGGCCCAAGAGACCCAGTACTTC
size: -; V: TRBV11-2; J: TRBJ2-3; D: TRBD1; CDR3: CASSLYGTGVTDTQYF; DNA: TGTGCCAGCAGCTTATACGGGACAGGAGTAACAGATACGCAGTATTTT
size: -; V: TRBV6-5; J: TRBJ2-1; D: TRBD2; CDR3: CASTGLAGEQFF; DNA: TGTGCCAGCACCGGACTAGCGGGCGAGCAGTTCTTC
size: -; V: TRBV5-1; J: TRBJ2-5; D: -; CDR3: CASSFTGRQETQYF; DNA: TGCGCCAGCAGCTTCACCGGTCGTCAAGAGACCCAGTACTTC
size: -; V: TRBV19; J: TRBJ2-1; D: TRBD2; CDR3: CACGSGGSYNEQFF; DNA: TGTGCCTGCGGTAGCGGGGGAAGCTACAATGAGCAGTTCTTC
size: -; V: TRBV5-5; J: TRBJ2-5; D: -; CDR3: CASSSPGRGPTQETQYF; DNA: TGTGCCAGCAGCTCGCCCGGGCGGGGACCGACCCAAGAGACCCAGTACTTC